The rows below give T cell receptor beta chains drawn from one sample of a study of T cell clones after liver transplantation. Here immunoSEQ multiplex PCR was the method, and the copy in TCRdb shows in-frame clones only, minus some. The sample has about 120,000 clones, over 75% seen once. The sequences come from CD4+ T cells from blood, collected 12 months after liver transplant. These receptors all stem from a human patient who received a liver transplant. The graft donor may be the source of some T cells. Each CDR3 is given with its conserved first and last residue. Fields, in order: J gene, D gene, V gene, clone size, CDR3 protein, CDR3 DNA. D genes are given only for firm matches. For some rows the clone size is stated as once, few or many, or as a class when expanded; others skip it.

TRBJ2-3,NA,TRBV5-1,few,CASSPGGTDTQYF,TGCGCCAGCAGCCCCGGTGGAACAGATACGCAGTATTTT
TRBJ1-2,TRBD1,TRBV13,NA,CASNRQGVENYGYTF,TGTGCCAGCAACCGACAGGGAGTCGAGAACTATGGCTACACCTTC
TRBJ1-3,NA,TRBV25-1,NA,CASSEAHSGNTIYF,TGTGCCAGCAGTGAAGCTCACAGTGGAAACACCATATATTTT
TRBJ2-5,NA,TRBV19,NA,CASSDRGRQETQYF,TGTGCCAGTAGTGACAGAGGCCGCCAAGAGACCCAGTACTTC
TRBJ1-1,NA,TRBV7-3,once,CASSLNPNKNTEAFF,TGTGCCAGCAGCTTAAACCCAAACAAGAACACTGAAGCTTTCTTT
TRBJ1-1,TRBD1,TRBV29-1,NA,CSVPTGGNTEAFF,TGCAGCGTCCCGACAGGGGGTAACACTGAAGCTTTCTTT
TRBJ2-7,TRBD1,TRBV7-2,NA,CASTQGGSLYEQYF,TGTGCCAGCACACAGGGGGGCAGCCTCTACGAGCAGTACTTC
TRBJ1-1,NA,TRBV19,NA,CASRRSQGTEAFF,TGTGCCAGTAGACGAAGTCAGGGAACTGAAGCTTTCTTT
TRBJ2-2,TRBD1,TRBV7-3,NA,CASRAGTGHTGELFF,TGTGCCAGCAGGGCCGGGACAGGGCACACCGGGGAGCTGTTTTTT
TRBJ1-5,NA,TRBV19,NA,CASSPLGNSNQPQHF,TGTGCCAGTAGTCCTCTGGGGAATAGCAATCAGCCCCAGCATTTT
TRBJ2-7,NA,TRBV7-3,NA,CASSLTGQGIYEQYF,TGTGCCAGCAGCTTAACGGGCCAGGGGATCTACGAGCAGTACTTC
TRBJ1-5,NA,TRBV5-1,NA,CASSGTPGNQPQHF,TGCGCCAGCAGCGGGACTCCGGGGAATCAGCCCCAGCATTTT
TRBJ2-2,NA,TRBV7-3,NA,CASSLVGGIANTGELFF,TGTGCCAGCAGCTTAGTCGGCGGGATAGCGAACACCGGGGAGCTGTTTTTT
TRBJ2-7,NA,TRBV5-4,NA,CASSLDPSTHEQYF,TGTGCCAGCAGCTTGGACCCCTCTACCCACGAGCAGTACTTC
TRBJ2-1,NA,TRBV2,NA,CASRGRDFLPQFF,TGTGCCAGCAGGGGGCGGGACTTTCTCCCCCAGTTCTTC
TRBJ1-2,NA,TRBV27,NA,CASSERATYGYTF,TGTGCCAGCAGTGAACGGGCCACCTATGGCTACACCTTC
TRBJ2-2,NA,TRBV2,NA,CASSVLVGTGELFF,TGTGCCAGCAGTGTATTGGTGGGGACCGGGGAGCTGTTTTTT
TRBJ2-1,TRBD2,TRBV5-4,NA,CASSLVLSGSNEQFF,TGTGCCAGCAGCTTGGTCCTTAGCGGGAGTAATGAGCAGTTCTTC
TRBJ2-7,TRBD1,TRBV4-1,NA,CASSQGDREVFYEQYF,TGCGCCAGCAGCCAAGGAGACAGGGAAGTTTTCTACGAGCAGTACTTC
TRBJ2-7,NA,TRBV28,once,CASTRGGGSYEQYF,TGTGCCAGCACTAGAGGGGGAGGGTCCTACGAGCAGTACTTC
TRBJ1-1,TRBD1,TRBV2,NA,CASSAQGRSTEAFF,TGTGCCAGCAGTGCACAGGGGAGGAGCACTGAAGCTTTCTTT
TRBJ2-7,NA,TRBV1,NA,CTSSQVASGRVLRGEEQYF,TGCACCAGCAGCCAAGTCGCTAGCGGGAGGGTCCTTCGAGGGGAAGAGCAGTACTTC
TRBJ2-7,NA,TRBV18,NA,CASSPEGGEQYF,TGTGCCAGCTCACCGGAGGGCGGCGAGCAGTACTTC
TRBJ2-1,TRBD2,TRBV6-1,once,CASSEEGRLAGVNEQFF,TGTGCCAGCAGTGAAGAGGGGAGGCTAGCGGGTGTCAATGAGCAGTTCTTC
TRBJ1-4,TRBD1,TRBV19,NA,CASSRTPGQGNEKLFF,TGTGCCAGTAGTCGCACCCCGGGACAGGGGAATGAAAAACTGTTTTTT
TRBJ2-7,TRBD2,TRBV11-2,NA,CASRTSGGPRSEQYF,TGTGCCAGCAGGACTAGCGGGGGGCCGCGTTCCGAGCAGTACTTC
TRBJ1-1,NA,TRBV7-2,NA,CASSLGTPRGRGTEAFF,TGTGCCAGCAGCTTAGGAACCCCGAGAGGGAGAGGCACTGAAGCTTTCTTT
TRBJ1-2,NA,TRBV6-1,NA,CASGEGVYGYTF,TGTGCCAGCGGTGAAGGCGTCTATGGCTACACCTTC
TRBJ2-7,TRBD2,TRBV11-2,NA,CASSSSGRYDEQYF,TGTGCCAGCAGCTCTAGCGGGAGGTACGACGAGCAGTACTTC
TRBJ2-1,NA,TRBV7-3,NA,CASSGTSSYNEQFF,TGTGCCAGCAGCGGGACATCCTCCTACAATGAGCAGTTCTTC
TRBJ2-5,TRBD1,TRBV11-3,NA,CASSLWGQGEETQYF,TGTGCCAGCAGCCTTTGGGGACAGGGGGAAGAGACCCAGTACTTC
TRBJ2-7,NA,TRBV2,NA,CASSGDVTYEQYF,TGTGCCAGCAGTGGGGACGTAACCTACGAGCAGTACTTC
TRBJ2-5,NA,TRBV15,NA,CATSRDRDGGTQYF,TGTGCCACCAGCAGAGATCGGGACGGAGGGACCCAGTACTTC
TRBJ2-7,TRBD2,TRBV5-1,NA,CASSFSPSGTTYEQYF,TGCGCCAGCAGCTTCTCGCCTAGCGGGACCACCTACGAGCAGTACTTC
TRBJ1-4,NA,TRBV5-1,NA,CASRTGTEATNEKLFF,TGCGCCAGCAGAACCGGGACCGAAGCAACTAATGAAAAACTGTTTTTT
TRBJ2-5,TRBD1,TRBV7-3,NA,CASSRTGVETQYF,TGTGCCAGCAGCAGGACAGGGGTGGAGACCCAGTACTTC
TRBJ1-5,NA,TRBV12-5,once,CASGFGEGPQHF,TGTGCTAGTGGTTTCGGGGAGGGGCCCCAGCATTTT
TRBJ2-2,TRBD2,TRBV11-3,NA,CASSTQRENWSGELFF,TGTGCCAGCAGCACCCAGCGGGAGAATTGGTCCGGGGAGCTGTTTTTT
TRBJ1-5,NA,TRBV15,NA,CATSRGGGGSNQPQHF,TGTGCCACCAGCAGAGGAGGGGGTGGCAGCAATCAGCCCCAGCATTTT
TRBJ2-2,NA,TRBV19,NA,CASSRGGSYTGELFF,TGTGCCAGTAGCCGAGGGGGATCATACACCGGGGAGCTGTTTTTT
TRBJ1-2,TRBD1,TRBV27,NA,CASSSRGRSNYGYTF,TGTGCCAGCAGTTCCAGGGGGCGCAGTAACTATGGCTACACCTTC
TRBJ1-5,TRBD1,TRBV2,NA,CASKIQGVSNQPQHF,TGTGCCAGCAAGATACAGGGGGTGAGCAATCAGCCCCAGCATTTT
TRBJ2-7,NA,TRBV4-1,NA,CASSQDGGGRIYEQYF,TGCGCCAGCAGCCAAGATGGAGGAGGAAGGATCTACGAGCAGTACTTC
TRBJ1-3,NA,TRBV5-8,NA,CASSKRGTGNTIYF,TGTGCCAGCAGTAAACGCGGTACTGGAAACACCATATATTTT
TRBJ2-7,NA,TRBV28,NA,CASSGTYEQYF,TGTGCCAGCAGTGGGACCTACGAGCAGTACTTC
TRBJ2-3,TRBD1,TRBV11-2,once,CASQLRDRGTDTQYF,TGTGCCAGCCAATTGAGGGACAGAGGCACAGATACGCAGTATTTT
TRBJ2-1,NA,TRBV28,NA,CASSSRGSGGYNEQFF,TGTGCCAGCAGTTCCCGGGGTAGCGGCGGTTACAATGAGCAGTTCTTC
TRBJ1-1,NA,TRBV30,NA,CAWSVRGDTEAFF,TGTGCCTGGAGTGTACGGGGGGACACTGAAGCTTTCTTT
TRBJ2-5,NA,TRBV10-3,NA,CAIGLQGTQYF,TGTGCCATTGGACTACAGGGGACCCAGTACTTC
TRBJ1-1,NA,TRBV5-1,NA,CASSLGQSGTEAFF,TGCGCCAGCAGCTTGGGTCAGTCGGGGACTGAAGCTTTCTTT
TRBJ2-1,TRBD2,TRBV4-2,NA,CASSQIAGGPMDEQFF,TGTGCCAGCAGCCAAATAGCGGGAGGGCCAATGGATGAGCAGTTCTTC
TRBJ2-3,NA,TRBV20-1,NA,CSASGSDTQYF,TGCAGTGCTAGCGGGAGCGATACGCAGTATTTT
TRBJ2-5,NA,TRBV5-5,NA,CASSLADSETQYF,TGTGCCAGCAGCTTGGCAGATTCGGAGACCCAGTACTTC
TRBJ1-2,NA,TRBV23-1,NA,CASREGSSGYTF,TGCGCCAGCAGGGAGGGTTCGAGCGGCTACACCTTC